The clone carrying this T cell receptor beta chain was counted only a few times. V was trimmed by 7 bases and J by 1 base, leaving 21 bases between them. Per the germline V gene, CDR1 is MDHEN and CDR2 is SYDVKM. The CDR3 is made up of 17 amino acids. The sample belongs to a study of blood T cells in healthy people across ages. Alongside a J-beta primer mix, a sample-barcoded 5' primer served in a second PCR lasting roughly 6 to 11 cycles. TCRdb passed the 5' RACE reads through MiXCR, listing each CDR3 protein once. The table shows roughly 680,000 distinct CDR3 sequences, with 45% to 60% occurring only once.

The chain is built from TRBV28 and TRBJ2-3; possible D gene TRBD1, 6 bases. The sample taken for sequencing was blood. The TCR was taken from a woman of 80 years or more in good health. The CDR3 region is CASTSPRPGVGTDTQYF. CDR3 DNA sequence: TGTGCCAGCACTTCACCGCGACCAGGGGTGGGCACAGATACGCAGTATTTT. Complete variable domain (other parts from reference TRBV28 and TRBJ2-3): DVKVTQSSRYLVKRTGEKVFLECVQDMDHENMFWYRQDPGLGLRLIYFSYDVKMKEKGDIPEGYSVSREKKERFSLILESASTNQTSMYLCASTSPRPGVGTDTQYFGPGTRLTVL.